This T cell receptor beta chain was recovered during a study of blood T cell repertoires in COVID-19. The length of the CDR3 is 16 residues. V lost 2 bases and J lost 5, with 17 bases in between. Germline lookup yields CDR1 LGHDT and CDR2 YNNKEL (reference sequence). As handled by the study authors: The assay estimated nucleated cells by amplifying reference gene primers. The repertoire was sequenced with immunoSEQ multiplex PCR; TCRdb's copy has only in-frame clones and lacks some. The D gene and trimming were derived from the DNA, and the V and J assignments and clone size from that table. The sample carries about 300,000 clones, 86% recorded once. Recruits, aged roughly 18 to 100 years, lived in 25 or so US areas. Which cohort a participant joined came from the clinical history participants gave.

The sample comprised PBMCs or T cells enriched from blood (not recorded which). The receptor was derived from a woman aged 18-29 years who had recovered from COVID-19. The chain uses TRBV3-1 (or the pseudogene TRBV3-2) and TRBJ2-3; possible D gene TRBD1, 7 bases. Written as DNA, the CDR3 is TGTGCCAGCAGCCAATGGCAGGGGGGCCTCATAGATACGCAGTATTTT. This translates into CASSQWQGGLIDTQYF.